Listed here are 23 T cell receptor beta chains from one sample, sequenced in a study of shared clonotypes between healthy human individuals. The repertoire was sequenced with immunoSEQ multiplex PCR; TCRdb's copy has only in-frame clones and lacks some. The sample contains some 2,400,000 clones, approximately 96% of which appear only once. Sequenced input: naive CD4+ T cells sorted from blood. The subset: CD45RA+ positively selected. All receptors come from a man aged 18 to 29 in good health.

The V and J genes are TRBV14 and TRBJ2-5, with D tentatively TRBD2 (5 bases). Germline lookup yields CDR1 SGHDN and CDR2 FVKESK. This CDR3 region has 12 residues. Deletions cut 1 base from V and 5 bases from J, with 5 bases between. In DNA, the CDR3 is TGTGCCAGCAGCCAAGGGAGGGAGACCCAGTACTTC. Its translation is CASSQGRETQYF.

The chain employs TRBV10-3 and TRBJ2-3; 8 bases map to TRBD2. V lost 6 bases, J lost 0 bases, and 5 bases stayed unmatched. The germline V gene encodes CDR1 ENHRY and CDR2 SYGVKD. The CDR3 contains 15 residues. The CDR3 region is CAIRRPSGSTDTQYF. CDR3 DNA: TGTGCCATCAGGAGACCTAGCGGGAGCACAGATACGCAGTATTTT.

This chain uses TRBV6-1 with TRBJ2-5; D may be TRBD2 (6 bases). V lost 4 bases to trimming and J lost 6 bases, with 12 bases between them. This CDR3 is 13 amino acids long. Germline V CDR1 and CDR2: MNHNS, SASEGT. In DNA, the CDR3 is TGTGCCAGCAGTGCGGGCGGGGTGAAGACCCAGTACTTC. It translates to CASSAGGVKTQYF.

V and J are TRBV4-1 and TRBJ2-2, with 13 bases fitting TRBD2. V dropped 10 bases and J dropped 3; count of bases not matched to a gene: 14. Germline CDR1 reads MGHRA; CDR2 reads YSYEKL. The CDR3 runs to 18 residues. Written as DNA, the CDR3 is TGCGCCACCGCACAAAGGACTAGCGGGGGTCGTGACACCGGGGAGCTGTTTTTT. This encodes CATAQRTSGGRDTGELFF.

The table lists this clone with a count of one. The chain employs TRBV30 and TRBJ1-2; TRBD1 is a possible D gene (5 bases). CDR1 GTSNPN and CDR2 SVGIG come from the germline V gene (reference sequence). Trimming pared 7 bases from V and 2 bases from J, leaving 11 bases between. The CDR3 consists of 12 residues. The CDR3 sequence is CASGNGNYGYTF. CDR3 sequence (DNA): TGTGCCTCAGGGAATGGGAACTATGGCTACACCTTC.

This clone was seen just once. This chain uses TRBV6-1 with TRBJ2-2; D might be TRBD1 or TRBD2, each matching 5 bases. Germline values: CDR1 MNHNS, CDR2 SASEGT. Trimming took 4 bases from V and 0 from J, leaving 12 bases between them. This CDR3 is 16 amino acids long. The CDR3 protein is CASSGYQGANTGELFF. CDR3 coding DNA: TGTGCCAGCAGTGGGTACCAGGGAGCGAACACCGGGGAGCTGTTTTTT.

The gene calls are TRBV28 and TRBJ1-2, with TRBD1 matching 11 bases. V dropped 4 bases and J dropped 5; count of bases not matched to a gene: 3. CDR3 length equals 14 residues. Germline V gene data show CDR1 as MDHEN and CDR2 as SYDVKM. The DNA of the CDR3 is TGTGCCAGCAGTTGGGGACAGGGGGAATATGGCTACACCTTC. Protein sequence: CASSWGQGEYGYTF.

In its sample, this clone was seen a few times. This chain joins TRBV6-5 and TRBJ1-6; D not resolved. Trimming shortened V by 7 bases and J by 9 bases, and 13 bases separated the two germline ends. CDR1 is MNHEY and CDR2 is SVGAGI in the germline V gene. CDR3 length: 13 amino acids. CDR3 DNA: TGTGCCAGCACTAGGGCCCCGGGTTCACCCCTCCACTTT. Translation: CASTRAPGSPLHF.

V usage is TRBV25-1 and J usage is TRBJ2-7; no definite D call. The germline V gene encodes CDR1 MGHDK and CDR2 SYGVNS. Between the trimmed V and J ends, which lost 6 bases and 3 bases, there was a span of 15 bases. CDR3 length: 14 residues. CDR3 in DNA: TGTGCCAGCAGCGACCCGGCTGTTCACTACGAGCAGTACTTC. Protein product: CASSDPAVHYEQYF.

The V and J genes are TRBV9 and TRBJ2-3; weak D call: TRBD2 (5 bases). The length of the CDR3 is 14 residues. Trimming pared 0 bases from V and 5 bases from J, leaving 10 bases between. Germline lookup yields CDR1 SGDLS and CDR2 YYNGEE. CDR3 sequence (DNA): TGTGCCAGCAGCGTAGGTGATAGCGAAGATACGCAGTATTTT. Its translation: CASSVGDSEDTQYF.

As to this clone: This sample also contains other DNA sequences that code for the same CDR3. The CDR3 DNA reads TGCAGCGTTGAAGGCCAGCTAGGCGAGACCCAGTACTTC. Protein product: CSVEGQLGETQYF. The chain carries TRBV29-1 and TRBJ2-5; D call uncertain. Trimming left V 1 base short and J 5 bases short, with 11 bases between. Per the germline V gene, CDR1 is SQVTM and CDR2 is ANQGSEA. The CDR3 is 13 amino acids.

The chain combines TRBV7-8 with TRBJ2-1; TRBD2 might be the D (6 bases). The germline V gene encodes CDR1 SGHVS and CDR2 FQNEAQ. This CDR3 has 16 amino acids. The V and J ends lost 4 bases and 6 bases respectively, with 19 bases between them. This CDR3 is CASSSPWRDFVNEQFF. The DNA for the CDR3 is TGTGCCAGCAGCTCCCCTTGGCGGGATTTTGTCAATGAGCAGTTCTTC.

V and J are TRBV30 and TRBJ1-3; unclear D gene. Per the germline V gene, CDR1 is GTSNPN and CDR2 is SVGIG (reference sequence). The V gene lost 2 bases and the J gene lost 1 base, with 15 bases spanning the gap. The CDR3 contains 16 residues. The CDR3 DNA sequence: TGTGCCTGGAGTTACCAACCCGGCGGGTCTGGAAACACCATATATTTT. It is translated as CAWSYQPGGSGNTIYF.

As regards this clone: Other nucleotide sequences in the sample specify the same CDR3. The rearrangement links TRBV4-3 to TRBJ2-1; D possibly corresponds to TRBD2 (5 bases). CDR3 size: 14 residues. With 0 bases removed from V and 6 bases from J, the gap between germline ends came to 9 bases. Germline values: CDR1 LGHNA, CDR2 YSLEER. CDR3 in amino acids: CASSQEGGSNEQFF. The CDR3 region has the DNA TGCGCCAGCAGCCAAGAAGGAGGAAGCAATGAGCAGTTCTTC.

CDR3 in amino acids: CASSTQQGLRETQYF. CDR3 sequence (DNA): TGTGCCAGCAGTACCCAACAGGGTTTGCGGGAGACCCAGTACTTC. V is TRBV27 and J is TRBJ2-5; weak D call: TRBD1 (6 bases). V lost 5 bases and J 5 bases, leaving 18 bases between the germline ends. The CDR3 is 15 residues long. Germline CDR1 is MNHEY and CDR2 is SMNVEV (reference sequence).

The chain recombines TRBV4-2 with TRBJ2-5; TRBD1 aligns across 7 bases. From germline, CDR1 is LGHNA and CDR2 YNFKEQ. Germline trimming cut 0 bases from V and 5 bases from J; bases unmatched to any gene: 9. This CDR3 contains 16 residues. CDR3 sequence (DNA): TGTGCCAGCAGCCAAGAGGGGCGGGCACAGGGGGAGACCCAGTACTTC. It encodes CASSQEGRAQGETQYF.

V gene TRBV2 combines with J gene TRBJ1-2, with TRBD1 matching over 9 bases. The junction had 3 bases not matched to a gene; V was cut back by 6 bases and J by 7 bases. Germline V gene data show CDR1 as SNHLY and CDR2 as FYNNEI. The CDR3 has 12 amino acids. CDR3 sequence (DNA): TGTGCCAGCAGGGCGACAGGGGGTGGCTACACCTTC. Protein: CASRATGGGYTF. Together with reference TRBV2 and TRBJ1-2, the CDR3 gives the full variable domain: EPEVTQTPSHQVTQMGQEVILRCVPISNHLYFYWYRQILGQKVEFLVSFYNNEISEKSEIFDDQFSVERPDGSNFTLKIRSTKLEDSAMYFCASRATGGGYTFGSGTRLTVV.

The chain uses TRBV11-2 and TRBJ2-7; D not certain. Trimming took off 1 base at V and 6 bases at J, with 4 bases between the two ends. The germline gives CDR1 SGHAT, CDR2 FQNNGV. This CDR3 contains 11 residues. CDR3 in amino acids: CASSLGIEQYF. For the CDR3, the DNA is TGTGCCAGCAGCTTAGGCATCGAGCAGTACTTC.

CDR3 sequence: CASSSPLAGGIYEQYF. CDR3 nucleotides: TGTGCCAGCAGCTCACCGCTAGCGGGGGGTATCTACGAGCAGTACTTC. V gene TRBV5-6 combines with J gene TRBJ2-7, with 11 bases identical to TRBD2. The junction had 8 bases not matched to a gene; V was cut back by 3 bases and J by 3 bases. CDR1 is SGHDT and CDR2 is YYEEEE in the germline V gene. The CDR3 extends over 16 amino acids.

The CDR3 nucleotides are TGTGCCAGCAGCTACCAAGGACTAGCGGGACTCTACGAGCAGTACTTC. Encoded protein: CASSYQGLAGLYEQYF. The chain recombines TRBV7-2 with TRBJ2-7; 12 bases are shared with TRBD2. This CDR3 is built from 16 residues. The V segment lost 4 bases and the J segment 3 bases; nucleotides outside the gene matches: 7. Looked up from germline, CDR1 is SGHTA and CDR2 is FQGNSA.

J is TRBJ2-2 and V is TRBV7-9; a weak D match, TRBD1 (6 bases). V shed 4 bases and J shed 10 bases, with 13 bases lying between them. Germline values: CDR1 SEHNR, CDR2 FQNEAQ (reference sequence). The CDR3 contains 13 residues. CDR3 protein: CASSWGPVEELFF. The DNA for the CDR3 is TGTGCCAGCAGCTGGGGGCCGGTCGAGGAGCTGTTTTTT.

The J gene is TRBJ2-3, the V gene TRBV11-2, with 7 bases aligning to TRBD1. Looked up from germline, CDR1 is SGHAT and CDR2 is FQNNGV. The CDR3 extends over 16 amino acids. After removal of 5 bases from V and 1 base from J, the junction contained 9 bases not matched to a gene. The DNA for the CDR3 is TGTGCCAGCAGCCCACAGGGGCATGAGGGCACAGATACGCAGTATTTT. Translating it yields CASSPQGHEGTDTQYF.

V is TRBV9 and J is TRBJ2-2; D is unresolved. V lost 0 bases and J 3 bases, leaving 9 bases between the germline ends. CDR1 is SGDLS and CDR2 is YYNGEE in the germline V gene. This CDR3 contains 15 residues. This CDR3 is CASSVEWYDTGELFF. CDR3 DNA: TGTGCCAGCAGCGTAGAATGGTATGACACCGGGGAGCTGTTTTTT.